Sequencing of this T cell receptor beta chain was carried out in a study of T cell responses to AZD1222 COVID-19 vaccine (dated by TCRdb to the early 2020s). Broadly, across the study: AZD1222 recipients given second doses at about 4 weeks or at about 12 weeks were pooled, since spike-specific TCR depth and breadth were not found to differ between the two schedules. TCR sequencing covered 233 trial participants: approximately 200 given two doses of AZD1222 and 26 given two doses of MenACWY control vaccine. Trial participants were enrolled by age into subgroups of 18-55, 56-69 and 70-plus years, and around 150, 28 and 57 TCR-sequenced participants, respectively, were included in these subgroups.

General study outcomes and caveats: CD4 TCRs associated with the vaccine covered the entire spike protein, and the dominant responses were in regions 160-218 and 743-854. Participants were mostly white British and included more females than males, and it was suggested by the authors that clonal diversity may have been underestimated. In the small 56-69-year group, the increase in depth fell short of significance, most likely because of low power. No day 14 peak-response samples were available, so repertoires were characterized only after the peak T cell response. Conclusions about previously exposed vaccinees were limited because only six AZD1222 recipients were SARS-CoV-2 seropositive at baseline. Reportedly, almost half of the unique spike-specific TCRs recognized epitopes lying outside the regions that are mutated in the B.1.351 and B.1.1.7 variants. A significant rise in spike-specific TCR breadth and depth was observed after two AZD1222 doses relative to day 0 and relative to MenACWY recipients.

As to this clone: What this receptor recognizes is not known. No base quality values were provided; no much bigger clone lies one nucleotide off.

Per the publication, the time point label means: baseline before first vaccination. Vaccinee samples came from UK trials COV001 and COV002, including a single-blind randomized controlled phase 2/3 trial of AZD1222 (ChAdOx1 nCoV-19) in healthy adults. For TCRbeta chain sequencing, PBMC samples from trial participants were taken at day 0 and at day 28 after the second dose. The CDR3 regions of human TCRbeta chains were analyzed by immunosequencing. On the authors' methods: TCRs in the repertoires were matched against a reference library of SARS-CoV-2-specific TCRs that had been generated with the MIRA antigen-specificity platform. Breadth was defined as the fraction of unique TCRs that were SARS-CoV-2-associated. Depth was defined as the fraction of total T cells that were SARS-CoV-2-associated. Using the MIRA data, each spike-specific TCR was mapped to the spike region that the TCR reacts to and placed in a CD4 or CD8 class. Log10-transformed breadth and depth values were compared by one-way ANOVA with Sidak's multiple comparisons tests. TCRdb mirrors the immuneACCESS table, restricted to in-frame sequences. Some clones are absent from its copies; in checked studies, under half trace to an unresolved V gene, and the reason for the others is unknown. V and J calls and clone size come straight from that table; D and trimming were deduced from the DNA. This sample holds about 150,000 clones; 84% were observed only once. Of the sample, 4.1% falls within the top ten clones.

The sequence was collected from an adult in good health. Source: peripheral blood, taken on day 0 of AZD1222 vaccination.

The CDR3 region has the sequence CASSLAGQGAYGYTF. The nucleotides read TGTGCCAGCAGCTTAGCGGGACAGGGGGCATATGGCTACACCTTC. This receptor chain uses TRBV11-1 and TRBJ1-2, and 12 bases in between align with TRBD1. Clipping removes 0 bases from V and 5 bases from J, with 1 as the unmatched junction base count. CDR1 and CDR2 (SGHAT, FQDESV) derive from the germline V gene (reference sequence). The CDR3, from cysteine to phenylalanine, totals 15 residues. Left in the record is the CDR3 DNA by itself, 45 bases read in frame from the first base. Where the CDR3 stops, the reference TRBV11-1 and TRBJ1-2 genes take over; the full variable domain is EAEVAQSPRYKITEKSQAVAFWCDPISGHATLYWYRQILGQGPELLVQFQDESVVDDSQLPKDRFSAERLKGVDSTLKIQPAELGDSAMYLCASSLAGQGAYGYTFGSGTRLTVV.